Shown below are 29 T cell receptor beta chains from a single sample sequenced in a study of cytomegalovirus exposure and HLA in healthy donors. The PCR made use of 60 Vbeta and 13 Jbeta primers. Profiled with immunoSEQ multiplex PCR; TCRdb holds only in-frame clones, not every one. This table has about 150,000 clones, over 70% appearing once. The sequenced sample was PBMCs. Receptors were obtained from a man younger than 45 in good health and CMV-seronegative.

The chain's CDR3 is CASGQDWGTEAFF. CDR3 in DNA: TGTGCCAGTGGACAGGATTGGGGAACTGAAGCTTTCTTT. The rearrangement joins TRBV6-4 to TRBJ1-1; 7 bases fit TRBD1. Losses at the gene ends were 9 bases for V and 5 bases for J; bases not matched to a gene: 9. This CDR3 region has 13 residues. Germline V gives CDR1 MRHNA, CDR2 SNTAGT.

The chain has TRBV30 and TRBJ2-4; D is perhaps TRBD2 (6 bases). The germline gives CDR1 GTSNPN, CDR2 SVGIG (reference sequence). Trimming removed 5 bases at V and 9 bases at J, with 14 bases between. The CDR3 has 12 amino acids. This chain's CDR3 is CAWEVGGSIQYF. CDR3 in DNA: TGTGCCTGGGAGGTCGGGGGTTCCATTCAGTACTTC.

This clone was recorded only once. V gene TRBV28 combines with J gene TRBJ2-7, with 10 bases fitting TRBD2. This CDR3 has 15 amino acids. Unmatched junction bases numbered 3, after V lost 3 bases and J lost 1 base. Germline CDR1 is MDHEN and CDR2 is SYDVKM. The CDR3 DNA sequence: TGTGCCAGCAGTTTTACACTAGCGGGGTCCTACGAGCAGTACTTC. Amino acid sequence: CASSFTLAGSYEQYF.

The rearrangement uses TRBV28 and TRBJ2-3, with D unclear. The CDR3 runs to 13 residues. Trimming stripped 3 bases from V and 4 bases from J, with 8 bases between. In germline, CDR1 is MDHEN, CDR2 SYDVKM. Here the CDR3 DNA reads TGTGCCAGCAGTTTTAATTCCGCAGATACGCAGTATTTT. It codes for CASSFNSADTQYF.

This chain joins TRBV7-2 and TRBJ2-7, with 14 bases aligning to TRBD2. The CDR3 is 17 residues long. V was pared by 5 bases and J by 7 bases, with 13 bases of the junction left unmatched. CDR1 and CDR2 (germline): SGHTA, FQGNSA. Written as DNA, the CDR3 is TGTGCCAGCAGCAGGACCGGGACTAGCGGGAGCGTGGTAGAGCAGTACTTC. Translation: CASSRTGTSGSVVEQYF.

The genes are TRBV29-1 and TRBJ2-7, with D hard to call. V was pared by 2 bases and J by 6 bases, with 14 bases between. This CDR3 has 13 residues. From germline, CDR1 is SQVTM and CDR2 ANQGSEA. DNA for the CDR3: TGCAGCGTTGAACTCTACCTTAATGCCGAGCAGTACTTC. Translating gives CSVELYLNAEQYF.

This clone showed up just a few times. The chain uses TRBV6-5 and TRBJ1-2; TRBD1 agrees at 11 bases. Trimming took 0 bases from V and 5 from J; bases not matched to a gene: 5. The CDR3 extends over 16 amino acids. Germline V gives CDR1 MNHEY, CDR2 SVGAGI. The CDR3 reads CASSYSTGQGAYGYTF. CDR3 nucleotide sequence: TGTGCCAGCAGTTACTCCACCGGACAGGGGGCTTATGGCTACACCTTC.

This chain uses TRBV27 with TRBJ2-7; 7 positions match TRBD2. Germline CDR1 reads MNHEY; CDR2 reads SMNVEV (reference sequence). V lost 5 bases, J lost 8 bases, and 9 bases stayed unmatched. CDR3 size: 13 residues. The CDR3 bases are TGTGCCAGCAGTGCCGAGACTAGCCAACAGCAGTACTTC. Translating gives CASSAETSQQQYF.

This rearrangement joins TRBV7-9 to TRBJ1-2; 8 positions agree with TRBD1. This CDR3 is built from 15 residues. V lost 1 base, J lost 3 bases, and 4 bases stayed unmatched. CDR1 and CDR2 (germline): SEHNR, FQNEAQ (reference sequence). Here the CDR3 DNA reads TGTGCCAGCAGCTTAGGCCAGGGGGCGGACTATGGCTACACCTTC. Its translation is CASSLGQGADYGYTF.

The gene calls are TRBV27 and TRBJ1-2; TRBD1 aligns across 7 bases. The germline CDR1 and CDR2 sequences are MNHEY and SMNVEV (reference sequence). This CDR3 is 12 amino acids long. The V gene end was trimmed by 4 bases and the J gene end by 7 bases; junction bases not matched to a gene: 3. CDR3 in amino acids: CASSSTGFGYTF. In nucleotides, the CDR3 is TGTGCCAGCAGTTCGACAGGGTTTGGCTACACCTTC.

The rearrangement links TRBV6-5 to TRBJ1-1, with D unresolved. Trimming stripped 0 bases from V and 4 bases from J, with 15 bases between. The CDR3 runs to 16 residues. The germline V gene encodes CDR1 MNHEY and CDR2 SVGAGI. CDR3 protein: CASSYSQRVGSTEAFF. CDR3 nucleotide sequence: TGTGCCAGCAGTTACTCGCAAAGGGTGGGGAGCACTGAAGCTTTCTTT.

This clone was observed once. This chain joins TRBV7-2 and TRBJ1-5; no firm D call. CDR1 is SGHTA, CDR2 FQGNSA, per germline. CDR3 length: 13 residues. With 1 base removed from V and 7 bases from J, the gap between germline ends came to 8 bases. This chain's CDR3 is CASSLGFRQPQHF. The CDR3, as DNA: TGTGCCAGCAGCTTAGGATTCAGACAGCCCCAGCATTTT. Looking up the rest from reference TRBV7-2 and TRBJ1-5 gives the full variable domain: GAGVSQSPSNKVTEKGKDVELRCDPISGHTALYWYRQSLGQGLEFLIYFQGNSAPDKSGLPSDRFSAERTGGSVSTLTIQRTQQEDSAVYLCASSLGFRQPQHFGDGTRLSIL.

This clone was recorded a few times. CDR3 loop: CASSYERVVGYEQYF. For the CDR3, the DNA is TGTGCCAGCAGTTACGAGAGGGTGGTCGGGTACGAGCAGTACTTC. V gene TRBV6-5 combines with J gene TRBJ2-7, with D possibly being TRBD2 (5 bases). This CDR3 has 15 residues. V dropped 2 bases and J dropped 4 bases, with 15 bases sitting between them. Germline CDR1 is MNHEY and CDR2 is SVGAGI.

The rearrangement links TRBV19 to TRBJ1-2; 8 nucleotides agree with TRBD1. This CDR3 has 12 residues. Trimming removed 4 bases from V and 6 bases from J; junction bases left unmatched: 1. The germline V gene has CDR1 LNHDA and CDR2 SQIVND (reference sequence). This chain's CDR3 is CASSTTGDGYTF. The CDR3 DNA reads TGTGCCAGTAGTACGACAGGGGATGGCTACACCTTC.

The chain combines TRBV19 with TRBJ1-3; D gene unclear. There are 15 residues in the CDR3. Trimming took off 4 bases at V and 1 base at J, with 11 bases between the two ends. Looked up from germline, CDR1 is LNHDA and CDR2 is SQIVND (reference sequence). The CDR3 here is CASSNIPTSGNTIYF. The DNA of the CDR3 is TGTGCCAGTAGTAATATCCCCACATCTGGAAACACCATATATTTT.

This clone was seen more than once but under ten times. The chain joins TRBV10-2 to TRBJ1-3, with D possibly matching TRBD1 (5 bases). The CDR3 has 16 residues. Germline V CDR1 and CDR2: WSHSY, SAAADI. Trimming took off 7 bases at V and 1 base at J, with 17 bases between the two ends. The CDR3 nucleotides are TGCGCCAGCAAGACAGATGACTCAGCTTCTGGAAACACCATATATTTT. The encoded protein is CASKTDDSASGNTIYF.

The chain has TRBV7-9 and TRBJ1-1; weak D call: TRBD1 (5 bases). V was shortened by 4 bases and J by 4 bases, with 16 bases between the two germline ends. Per the germline V gene, CDR1 is SEHNR and CDR2 is FQNEAQ (reference sequence). This CDR3 has 15 residues. The CDR3 region is CASSSPAGRSTEAFF. The CDR3 DNA reads TGTGCCAGCAGCTCACCGGCAGGGAGGAGCACTGAAGCTTTCTTT.

In DNA form, the CDR3 reads TGCGCCAGCAGTGAGTCCCGCGGGAGAGGAAACAATGAGCAGTTCTTC. Protein sequence: CASSESRGRGNNEQFF. The chain recombines TRBV10-1 with TRBJ2-1; 7 bases match TRBD2. Trimming cost V 0 bases and J 5 bases; bases outside gene matches: 7. This CDR3 has 16 amino acids. CDR1 WNHNN and CDR2 SYGVQD come from the germline V gene (reference sequence).

This clone was seen many times. This rearrangement joins TRBV6-6 to TRBJ2-7, with 10 bases that match TRBD1. The V gene's germline CDR1 is MNHNY and CDR2 SVGAGI (reference sequence). V trimming: 6 bases; J trimming: 4 bases; junction bases outside the gene matches: 12. This CDR3 comprises 16 residues. CDR3 region: CASSRPGWTGGYEQYF. The CDR3 nucleotides read TGTGCCAGCAGCCGACCAGGGTGGACAGGGGGTTACGAGCAGTACTTC.

Of note for this clone: At one end the junction does not follow the germline gene, possibly because of a read error. V usage is TRBV7-9 and J usage is TRBJ2-7, with 8 bases fitting TRBD1. Germline CDR1 SEHNR, CDR2 FQNEAQ (reference sequence). CDR3 size: 16 residues. In nucleotides, the CDR3 is TGTGCCAGCAGTTCAACAGGGGGTGATTGGTCCTACGAGCGGTACTTC. This encodes CASSSTGGDWSYERYF.

This chain uses TRBV6-5 with TRBJ2-1; D is unclear. Trimming left V 5 bases short and J 0 bases short, with 11 bases between. Germline CDR1 MNHEY, CDR2 SVGAGI. This CDR3 has 15 residues. The CDR3 nucleotides are TGTGCCAGCAGTCTCGTCGGAGCCTCCTACAATGAGCAGTTCTTC. It codes for CASSLVGASYNEQFF.

This clone was recorded only once. V is TRBV18 and J is TRBJ2-5; D might be TRBD1 (6 bases). Germline assignment: CDR1 KGHSH and CDR2 LQKENI. The CDR3 runs 15 residues. The ends were cut back, 3 bases at V and 5 bases at J, with 16 bases in the middle. CDR3 nucleotides: TGTGCCAGCTCACCTCCAGGGGCCGTGACGGAGACCCAGTACTTC. It is translated as CASSPPGAVTETQYF.

Concerning this clone: Other DNA sequences from this sample encode an identical CDR3 as well. The chain employs TRBV29-1 and TRBJ1-1, with D possibly matching TRBD1 (6 bases). Between the trimmed V and J ends, which lost 4 bases and 1 base, there was a span of 10 bases. CDR3 length: 13 amino acids. Looked up from germline, CDR1 is SQVTM and CDR2 is ANQGSEA. This chain's CDR3 is CSVGGQGNTEAFF. Here the CDR3 DNA reads TGCAGCGTTGGGGGGCAGGGGAACACTGAAGCTTTCTTT.

The chain links TRBV2 to TRBJ2-7, with a possible D match to TRBD1 (5 bases). Between the trimmed V and J ends, which lost 4 bases and 4 bases, there was a span of 20 bases. The germline gives CDR1 SNHLY, CDR2 FYNNEI. The CDR3 runs to 16 residues. In DNA, the CDR3 is TGTGCCAGCAGTGGTCCCCCTAGGGGCTGGAATTACGAGCAGTACTTC. Protein product: CASSGPPRGWNYEQYF.

This clone was seen just once. This chain connects TRBV4-2 to TRBJ2-3, with 7 bases lining up with TRBD2. Germline assignment: CDR1 LGHNA and CDR2 YNFKEQ. The CDR3 consists of 15 residues. Unmatched junction bases numbered 7, after V lost 3 bases and J lost 4 bases. CDR3 DNA: TGTGCCAGCAGCCAGGCCACTAGCGACCCAGATACGCAGTATTTT. Translated: CASSQATSDPDTQYF.

The rearrangement uses TRBV19 and TRBJ1-2, with D possibly matching TRBD1 (6 bases). Looked up from germline, CDR1 is LNHDA and CDR2 is SQIVND (reference sequence). This CDR3 contains 13 residues. V gave up 5 bases and J gave up 8 bases, with 15 bases separating them. This chain's CDR3 is CASSLGDIYGYTF. The CDR3 nucleotides are TGTGCCAGTAGTCTCGGGGACATTTACGGCTACACCTTC.

This clone appeared a single time. CDR3 residues: CASSQGNTEAFF. The CDR3 nucleotides read TGTGCCAGCAGCCAGGGGAACACTGAAGCTTTCTTT. The chain uses TRBV5-4 and TRBJ1-1, with a tentative D call TRBD1 (5 bases). Trimming pared 4 bases from V and 1 base from J, leaving 5 bases between. This CDR3 is 12 amino acids long. The germline gives CDR1 SGHNT, CDR2 YYREEE (reference sequence).

The chain recombines TRBV18 with TRBJ1-2; possible D gene TRBD1, 5 bases. Looked up from germline, CDR1 is KGHSH and CDR2 is LQKENI. The V end lost 1 base, the J end lost 2 bases, and 8 bases lay between the germline ends. This CDR3 is 14 amino acids long. The CDR3 here is CASSPRGINYGYTF. The CDR3 DNA sequence: TGTGCCAGCTCACCACGGGGCATAAACTATGGCTACACCTTC.

This clone has only one observation. V is TRBV7-2 and J is TRBJ2-5; tentatively, D is TRBD2 (6 bases). The V end lost 5 bases, the J end lost 3 bases, and 16 bases lay between the germline ends. CDR3 length: 15 amino acids. Germline assignment: CDR1 SGHTA and CDR2 FQGNSA. CDR3 in amino acids: CASSHQAGNKETQYF. The CDR3 bases are TGTGCCAGCAGCCACCAGGCGGGGAATAAAGAGACCCAGTACTTC.